The clone carrying this T cell receptor beta chain was recorded many times. Its antigen is as yet unknown. TCRdb re-derived calls from the reads in MiXCR, one entry per CDR3 protein. The sample consists of approximately 110,000 distinct CDR3 sequences, 10% of them appearing once. The data were taken from a study of T cell repertoires in cytomegalovirus infection. Study-level results: Cumulative public TCR beta family frequency identified carriers of CMV plus the relevant HLA.

The sequenced sample consisted of PBMCs, sequenced either directly or after in vitro stimulation (not recorded which). This clonotype was sampled from a human donor in good health (CMV status not recorded). Some clones in this sample may be carry-over from other donors' samples.

This CDR3 reads CASSKDLGLDIQYF. CDR3 nucleotides: TGTGCCAGCAGCAAAGACCTCGGGCTGGACATTCAGTACTTC. The chain joins TRBV5-5 to TRBJ2-4; D uncertain. V was cut by 4 bases and J by 8 bases, with 16 bases left in between. Germline V lookup: CDR1 SGHKS, CDR2 YYEKEE (reference sequence). CDR3 length equals 14 residues. Full variable domain (rest looked up from reference TRBV5-5 and TRBJ2-4): DAGVTQSPTHLIKTRGQQVTLRCSPISGHKSVSWYQQVLGQGPQFIFQYYEKEERGRGNFPDRFSARQFPNYSSELNVNALLLGDSALYLCASSKDLGLDIQYFGAGTRLSVL.